Presented here are 28 T cell receptor beta chains from one specimen sequenced in a study of blood T cell repertoires in COVID-19. The protocol was immunoSEQ multiplex PCR, while the TCRdb copy is restricted to in-frame clones and leaves out a portion. The sample holds 80,000 to 100,000 clones, 80% seen once. Material: peripheral blood. All receptors derive from a human donor in a cohort sampled during active COVID-19.

This chain connects TRBV5-1 to TRBJ2-2; the D is unclear. V was pared by 0 bases and J by 4 bases, with 10 bases between. From germline, CDR1 is SGHRS and CDR2 YFSETQ. The CDR3 is 15 residues long. CDR3 DNA: TGCGCCAGCAGCTTGGACGGGTTTGGCACCGGGGAGCTGTTTTTT. Encoded protein: CASSLDGFGTGELFF.

This clone was recorded only once. This chain connects TRBV3-1 (or the pseudogene TRBV3-2) to TRBJ2-7, with D maybe TRBD1 (6 bases). The germline CDR1 and CDR2 sequences are LGHDT and YNNKEL (reference sequence). This CDR3 has 14 amino acids. Trimming stripped 1 base from V and 5 bases from J, with 12 bases between. The CDR3 DNA is TGTGCCAGCAGCCAAGGCCACAGGGCCCACGAGCAGTACTTC. Protein product: CASSQGHRAHEQYF.

The chain uses TRBV6-5 and TRBJ1-1; possibly TRBD1 for D (6 bases). Trimming stripped 0 bases from V and 6 bases from J, with 8 bases between. The CDR3 runs 13 residues. CDR1 MNHEY and CDR2 SVGAGI come from the germline V gene. CDR3 protein: CASSYSRTAEAFF. CDR3 bases: TGTGCCAGCAGTTACTCCCGGACAGCTGAAGCTTTCTTT.

Comment on this clone: In the same sample, other DNA sequences code for this CDR3. The CDR3 DNA is TGTGCCAGCAGCTCCCAGGCCCACTATGGCTACACCTTC. The encoded protein is CASSSQAHYGYTF. The gene calls are TRBV5-6 and TRBJ1-2, with D unresolved. Trimming cost V 3 bases and J 3 bases, with 9 bases left between them. Germline assignment: CDR1 SGHDT and CDR2 YYEEEE. The CDR3 totals 13 residues. The full variable domain, rest sourced from reference TRBV5-6 and TRBJ1-2, is DAGVTQSPTHLIKTRGQQVTLRCSPKSGHDTVSWYQQALGQGPQFIFQYYEEEERQRGNFPDRFSGHQFPNYSSELNVNALLLGDSALYLCASSSQAHYGYTFGSGTRLTVV.

The chain uses TRBV6-5 and TRBJ2-5, with D possibly being TRBD2 (6 bases). The CDR3 covers 13 residues. Looked up from germline, CDR1 is MNHEY and CDR2 is SVGAGI. The germline V and J ends were trimmed by 6 bases and 4 bases, with 12 bases remaining between them. CDR3 protein: CASSSTSIETQYF. The CDR3 nucleotides read TGTGCCAGCAGCTCCACTAGCATAGAGACCCAGTACTTC.

This clone was seen a handful of times. V and J are TRBV7-7 and TRBJ2-1; D is unresolved. Germline V gene lookup returns CDR1 SSHAT and CDR2 FNYEAQ (reference sequence). Trimming took off 1 base at V and 6 bases at J, with 7 bases between the two ends. This CDR3 spans 13 amino acids. CDR3 sequence: CASSLGEFNEQFF. As DNA, the CDR3 is TGTGCCAGCAGCTTAGGAGAGTTCAATGAGCAGTTCTTC.

This clone was detected only once. The rearrangement joins TRBV7-3 to TRBJ2-3; 8 bases map to TRBD2. The CDR3 is 15 residues long. With V trimmed by 4 bases and J by 2 bases, 5 bases remained unmatched. The germline V gene encodes CDR1 SGHTA and CDR2 FQGTGA. The CDR3 DNA reads TGTGCCAGCAGCTCTCAGCGGGAGAACACAGATACGCAGTATTTT. It translates to CASSSQRENTDTQYF.

J is TRBJ1-4 and V is TRBV28; 7 nucleotides agree with TRBD1. V shed 7 bases, J shed 8 bases, and the junction held 13 bases outside the gene matches. The CDR3 covers 15 residues. Germline V gene data show CDR1 as MDHEN and CDR2 as SYDVKM. The CDR3 bases are TGTGCCAGCACCTCGACAGGGCTCGGGAGAGAAAAACTGTTTTTT. Its translation is CASTSTGLGREKLFF.

The V call is TRBV6-2 or TRBV6-3, the J call TRBJ2-7; 7 bases are a match to TRBD1. This CDR3 spans 14 amino acids. Germline CDR1 and CDR2: MNHEY and SVGEGT. V lost 5 bases to trimming and J lost 5 bases; unmatched junction nucleotides: 9. The CDR3 bases are TGTGCCAGCAGTCAGACCACAGGGGCCAACGAGCAGTACTTC. Its translation: CASSQTTGANEQYF.

The chain carries TRBV11-2 and TRBJ1-5; D is ambiguous. The CDR3 has 15 amino acids. CDR1 and CDR2 from the germline V gene are SGHAT and FQNNGV. V lost 5 bases, J lost 2 bases, and 13 bases lay in between. The CDR3 coding sequence is TGTGCCAGCAGCCGTAGCATAGGAGGCAATCAGCCCCAGCATTTT. It yields the protein CASSRSIGGNQPQHF.

The chain combines TRBV27 with TRBJ1-6; D remains unclear. Trimming shortened V by 7 bases and J by 3 bases, and 16 bases separated the two germline ends. The CDR3 consists of 16 residues. From germline, CDR1 is MNHEY and CDR2 SMNVEV (reference sequence). This CDR3 is CASTLHDLIYNSPLHF. CDR3 bases: TGTGCCAGCACCTTGCACGATCTAATCTATAATTCACCCCTCCACTTT.

The V call is TRBV7-9, the J call TRBJ1-3, with TRBD1 identical over 9 bases. CDR3 length: 14 amino acids. The germline CDR1 and CDR2 sequences are SEHNR and FQNEAQ (reference sequence). V was pared by 5 bases and J by 9 bases, with 8 bases of the junction left unmatched. The CDR3: CASSPQGAAGTIYF. The CDR3 DNA is TGTGCCAGCAGCCCACAGGGGGCAGCCGGCACCATATATTTT.

The chain uses TRBV18 and TRBJ2-7; D gene uncertain. Per the germline V gene, CDR1 is KGHSH and CDR2 is LQKENI. V shed 6 bases and J shed 4 bases, with 7 bases lying between them. This CDR3 region has 11 residues. The DNA for the CDR3 is TGTGCCAGCTCTTCCGGGTACGAGCAGTACTTC. Translating it yields CASSSGYEQYF.

Only one count was recorded for this clone. This sequence joins TRBV6-8 and TRBJ2-2; 7 nucleotides agree with TRBD2. The CDR3 extends over 14 amino acids. The V gene's germline CDR1 is MNHGY and CDR2 SAAAGT. The V and J ends lost 6 bases and 4 bases, in that order; junction bases with no gene match: 5. The CDR3 region is CASRLAGLTGELFF. The CDR3 DNA is TGTGCCAGCAGATTAGCGGGCCTCACCGGGGAGCTGTTTTTT.

J is TRBJ2-5 and V is TRBV10-3, with 14 bases matching TRBD2. From germline, CDR1 is ENHRY and CDR2 SYGVKD. CDR3 length equals 14 residues. The J segment lost 4 bases and the V segment lost 8 bases, leaving 3 bases of the junction unmatched. CDR3 region: CAIGTSGSPETQYF. As DNA, the CDR3 is TGTGCCATCGGGACTAGCGGGAGTCCAGAGACCCAGTACTTC.

The V call is TRBV2, the J call TRBJ1-2, with unresolved D. Germline loops: CDR1 SNHLY, CDR2 FYNNEI. This CDR3 comprises 12 residues. V dropped 7 bases and J dropped 4 bases, with 10 bases sitting between them. The CDR3 nucleotides are TGTGCCAGCACCGGGGATAGCTATGGCTACACCTTC. Its translation: CASTGDSYGYTF.

CDR3 in DNA: TGCGCCAGCAGCTTCACTAGCGGGGGCAGCTCCTACGAGCAGTACTTC. Its protein product is CASSFTSGGSSYEQYF. The chain joins TRBV5-1 to TRBJ2-7, with 11 bases aligning to TRBD2. The V gene's germline CDR1 is SGHRS and CDR2 YFSETQ. This CDR3 is built from 16 residues. V gave up 2 bases and J gave up 0 bases; unmatched junction bases: 4.

The chain uses TRBV5-4 and TRBJ2-7, with D maybe TRBD2 (6 bases). The CDR3 is 15 amino acids. Germline CDR1 is SGHNT and CDR2 is YYREEE (reference sequence). Trimming removed 0 bases at V and 2 bases at J, with 12 bases between. CDR3 region: CASSLDQRAAYEQYF. Here the CDR3 DNA reads TGTGCCAGCAGCTTGGACCAGCGGGCGGCCTACGAGCAGTACTTC.

The rearrangement joins TRBV9 to TRBJ2-1; the match to TRBD2 covers 10 bases. Unmatched junction bases numbered 8, after V lost 0 bases and J lost 8 bases. The CDR3 extends over 16 amino acids. Germline CDR1 and CDR2: SGDLS and YYNGEE. CDR3 in amino acids: CASSVAASGRTDEQFF. Here the CDR3 DNA reads TGTGCCAGCAGCGTAGCCGCTAGCGGGAGAACGGATGAGCAGTTCTTC.

The CDR3 DNA reads TGTGCCAGCAGTGATCGACAGGGAAACACTGAAGCTTTCTTT. Amino acid sequence: CASSDRQGNTEAFF. The chain uses TRBV6-1 and TRBJ1-1, with TRBD1 matching 7 bases. CDR3 size: 14 residues. CDR1 is MNHNS and CDR2 is SASEGT in the germline V gene. The trim removed 3 bases at V and 2 bases at J, leaving 3 bases unmatched.

The CDR3 is CAWRGRGAPDTQYF. In nucleotides, the CDR3 is TGTGCCTGGAGAGGGCGGGGGGCCCCAGATACGCAGTATTTT. The chain links TRBV30 to TRBJ2-3; 8 nucleotides match TRBD2. With 3 bases clipped from V and 4 bases from J, the junction kept 6 bases outside the gene matches. Germline lookup yields CDR1 GTSNPN and CDR2 SVGIG (reference sequence). The CDR3 covers 14 residues.

The V call is TRBV7-9, the J call TRBJ2-6, with D maybe TRBD2 (5 bases). This CDR3 is 15 amino acids long. Germline assignment: CDR1 SEHNR and CDR2 FQNEAQ (reference sequence). The V end was cut by 8 bases, the J end by 2 bases, with 13 bases between. The CDR3 region is CASAEDLAGANVLTF. CDR3 coding DNA: TGTGCCAGCGCGGAGGATTTGGCTGGGGCCAACGTCCTGACTTTC.

This clone has a single count. This sequence joins TRBV6-2 or TRBV6-3 and TRBJ2-4; weak D call: TRBD2 (5 bases). CDR3 length: 16 residues. Germline V gives CDR1 MNHEY, CDR2 SVGEGT. Trimming removed 7 bases from V and 0 bases from J, with 16 bases in between. CDR3 protein: CASTPAAPVAKNIQYF. DNA of the CDR3: TGTGCCAGCACCCCAGCGGCTCCCGTAGCCAAAAACATTCAGTACTTC.

The genes are TRBV3-1 (or the pseudogene TRBV3-2) and TRBJ2-7, with 9 bases aligning to TRBD2. Germline V lookup: CDR1 LGHDT, CDR2 YNNKEL (reference sequence). V was clipped by 0 bases and J by 7 bases; unmatched bases: 4. There are 14 residues in the CDR3. CDR3: CASSQDRLAGEQYF. The CDR3 nucleotides are TGTGCCAGCAGCCAAGATCGGCTAGCGGGAGAGCAGTACTTC.

The rearrangement joins TRBV29-1 to TRBJ1-5, with a tentative D call TRBD1 (6 bases). Per the germline V gene, CDR1 is SQVTM and CDR2 is ANQGSEA. The V gene lost 6 bases and the J gene lost 2 bases, with 14 bases spanning the gap. This CDR3 comprises 14 residues. CDR3 sequence: CSVQTGSGNQPQHF. CDR3 nucleotides: TGCAGCGTGCAGACAGGTTCCGGCAATCAGCCCCAGCATTTT.

The V and J genes are TRBV7-2 and TRBJ1-2, with a possible D match to TRBD1 (6 bases). CDR1 SGHTA and CDR2 FQGNSA come from the germline V gene. The CDR3 contains 14 residues. Trimming left V 5 bases short and J 8 bases short, with 18 bases between. The CDR3 DNA reads TGTGCCAGCAGCCCCGCTCCGGGACAAGGGGGCTACACCTTC. Translated, it gives CASSPAPGQGGYTF.

The rearrangement links TRBV5-1 to TRBJ1-3; a possible D gene is TRBD1 (5 bases). This CDR3 contains 15 residues. V was shortened by 0 bases and J by 0 bases, with 7 bases between the two germline ends. Germline CDR1 is SGHRS and CDR2 is YFSETQ. Here the CDR3 reads CASSLAGYSGNTIYF. Here the CDR3 DNA reads TGCGCCAGCAGCTTGGCAGGGTACTCTGGAAACACCATATATTTT. Based on the CDR3 plus reference TRBV5-1 and TRBJ1-3, the full variable domain is KAGVTQTPRYLIKTRGQQVTLSCSPISGHRSVSWYQQTPGQGLQFLFEYFSETQRNKGNFPGRFSGRQFSNSRSEMNVSTLELGDSALYLCASSLAGYSGNTIYFGEGSWLTVV.

V and J are TRBV14 and TRBJ2-2; 9 bases are shared with TRBD1. Trimming took 4 bases from V and 4 from J; bases not matched to a gene: 7. This CDR3 is 16 amino acids long. CDR1 and CDR2 (germline): SGHDN, FVKESK. The CDR3 is CASSLHRGHTTGELFF. CDR3 bases: TGTGCCAGCAGCCTTCACAGGGGGCATACCACCGGGGAGCTGTTTTTT.